This TCR beta chain originates from a study of blood T cell repertoires in COVID-19. Study context: Some COVID-19 samples were acute and others convalescent; all came from the United States, Italy and Spain. T cells, B-cell-depleted T cells, or PBMCs supplied cDNA or gDNA.

TCRdb's table, derived via immunoSEQ multiplex PCR, lists solely in-frame clones and lacks some. Of about 270,000 clones listed, around 88% are singletons. V shed 0 bases and J shed 4 bases, with 12 bases lying between them. Germline-derived CDR1 and CDR2 are GTSNPN and SVGIG (reference sequence). There are 14 residues in the CDR3. Seattle patient enrollment occurred during active infection, with longitudinal follow-up thereafter. The chain recombines TRBV30 with TRBJ1-1, with a possible D match to TRBD1 (6 bases). The TCR sequence derives from a woman between 70 and 85 years old with COVID-19, enrolled during active disease. Sequencing used peripheral blood. The DNA of the CDR3 is TGTGCCTGGAGTGTAGGGTGGGGGCTCACTGAAGCTTTCTTT. Translated, it gives CAWSVGWGLTEAFF.